The clone carrying this T cell receptor beta chain was found once. This sample is part of a study of T-cell reconstitution after alpha-beta-depleted transplantation in children. TCRbeta library preparation incorporated unique molecular identifiers. TCRdb fed the PCR reads into MiXCR, producing one record per CDR3 protein. The data hold around 960,000 distinct CDR3 sequences, with 25% to 30% observed a single time. The length of the CDR3 is 18 residues. With V trimmed by 2 bases and J by 0 bases, 11 bases remained unmatched. CDR1 and CDR2 from the germline V gene are DFQATT and SNEGSKA (reference sequence).

The TCR sequence derives from a boy less than two years old who had a stem cell transplant for SCID, so the T cells may come from the graft donor. The genes are TRBV20-1 and TRBJ2-3; TRBD1 matches at 10 bases. This sample comprised PBMCs, mostly from graft donor cells, obtained 360 days after TCRalphabeta/CD19-depleted stem cell transplant. The CDR3 sequence is CSARPWDRGITSTDTQYF. The CDR3 DNA reads TGCAGTGCTAGACCATGGGACAGGGGTATTACTAGCACAGATACGCAGTATTTT.